This T cell receptor (beta chain) was sequenced during a study of blood T cell repertoires in COVID-19. Study context: COVID-19 samples, acute and convalescent, were from the United States, Italy and Spain. The cDNA or gDNA used as material had been derived from T cells, B-cell-depleted T cells, or PBMCs.

V was pared by 4 bases and J by 4 bases, with 17 bases between. CDR3 length: 15 amino acids. The germline V gene has CDR1 SGHRS and CDR2 YFSETQ. Clones were sequenced by immunoSEQ multiplex PCR, and TCRdb holds only the in-frame ones, with some missing. Among some 120,000 clones listed, roughly 81% were seen once. This sequence was found in a human donor in a cohort sampled during active COVID-19. The J gene is TRBJ1-2, the V gene TRBV5-1, with D unclear. Sequences were obtained from peripheral blood. The CDR3 DNA reads as TGCGCCAGCAGCCCTGTTGATCCGGGATTCTATGGCTACACCTTC. This codes for CASSPVDPGFYGYTF.